These 3 T cell receptor beta chains were all obtained from the same sample, sequenced in a study of CXCR3-negative and CXCR3-positive naive CD8 T cells. No cognate antigen is known for these TCRs. The study, taken as a whole, reports: Naive CXCR3-positive cells had TRB CDR3s more hydrophobic than those of CXCR3-negative naive cells.

Via 5' RACE with UMI labels, TRB cDNA libraries were prepared. From its re-call of the 5' RACE reads, TCRdb lists each CDR3 protein once, without DNA. The sample totals 150,000 to 170,000 distinct CDR3 sequences. The material sequenced was naive CXCR3+ CD8+ T cells from blood. The sample's subset: CD45RO-CCR7+CD27+CD95- naive CD8+ T cells expressing CXCR3 (TNR3+). All receptors come from a human donor in good health. Some clones in this sample may be carry-over from other donors' samples.

This chain links TRBV7-6 with TRBJ2-5; TCRdb calls TRBD1, which cannot be checked without DNA. Germline-derived CDR1 and CDR2 are SGHVS and FNYEAQ. This CDR3 is built from 18 residues. Here the CDR3 reads CASSSPSRTGLYQETQYF.

The chain joins TRBV13 to TRBJ2-5; TCRdb outputs TRBD2, but without DNA this stays unchecked. Germline-derived CDR1 and CDR2 are PRHDT and FYEKMQ (reference sequence). The CDR3 length is 13 residues. CDR3 amino acids: CASSRLEGETQYF.

The CDR3 spells CASSPVGPGRNTIYF. This rearrangement joins TRBV16 to TRBJ1-3; TCRdb picks TRBD1, but there is no DNA to check that call. This CDR3 contains 15 residues. Germline V gene lookup returns CDR1 KGHSY and CDR2 FQNENV.